A selection of T cell receptor beta chains follows, all from one sample in a study of blood T cell repertoires in COVID-19. The repertoire was sequenced with immunoSEQ multiplex PCR; TCRdb's copy has only in-frame clones and lacks some. Found here are roughly 54,000 clones, about 82% of them singletons; the top ten hold roughly 2.1%. The sequenced sample consisted of peripheral blood. The receptors were gathered from a woman aged 55-75 years with acute or convalescent COVID-19. The CDR3 runs from the conserved cysteine through the conserved F or W. Each record gives: clone size, V gene, J gene, CDR3 protein. Size is omitted from some rows. Given values are once, few, many or a class for expanded clones.

size: once
V: TRBV7-9
J: TRBJ2-1
CDR3: CASSQNTFNEQFF

size: NA
V: TRBV25-1
J: TRBJ1-3
CDR3: CASTQFFTTQGNTIYF

size: NA
V: TRBV6-2/TRBV6-3
J: TRBJ2-1
CDR3: CASRPTGGKGNEQFF

size: NA
V: TRBV28
J: TRBJ1-2
CDR3: CASSFPPGARGYTF

size: NA
V: TRBV7-8
J: TRBJ2-2
CDR3: CASSLKAGATGELFF

size: NA
V: TRBV5-5
J: TRBJ2-7
CDR3: CASSPPGNSGLNEQYF

size: NA
V: TRBV11-2
J: TRBJ1-3
CDR3: CASSLVQSGNTIYF

size: NA
V: TRBV24-1
J: TRBJ2-7
CDR3: CATSGTTGTGGTYEQYF

size: NA
V: TRBV18
J: TRBJ2-5
CDR3: CASSPGQGAQETQYF

size: NA
V: TRBV6-5
J: TRBJ1-1
CDR3: CASIKGLSTEAFF

size: NA
V: TRBV2
J: TRBJ2-3
CDR3: CASSGLAGGTDTQYF

size: NA
V: TRBV19
J: TRBJ2-7
CDR3: CASSSPQVSYEQYF

size: NA
V: TRBV24-1
J: TRBJ2-3
CDR3: CATRSGGAIDTQYF

size: NA
V: TRBV6-2/TRBV6-3
J: TRBJ1-1
CDR3: CASSRVARRNTEAFF

size: NA
V: TRBV7-2
J: TRBJ1-3
CDR3: CASSLVGMREAGNTIYF

size: once
V: TRBV5-1
J: TRBJ2-7
CDR3: CASSPWDSSYEQYF

size: NA
V: TRBV7-8
J: TRBJ1-2
CDR3: CASSPSPGAQGGYTF

size: NA
V: TRBV7-2
J: TRBJ2-2
CDR3: CASSLSGSTGELFF

size: NA
V: TRBV18
J: TRBJ1-2
CDR3: CASSLPQGNYGHTF

size: once
V: TRBV19
J: TRBJ2-3
CDR3: CASSVDGRQTDTQYF

size: NA
V: TRBV2
J: TRBJ1-2
CDR3: CASSDAGRNGYTF

size: NA
V: TRBV6-2/TRBV6-3
J: TRBJ1-6
CDR3: CASSSGTGNSPLHF

size: NA
V: TRBV2
J: TRBJ2-7
CDR3: CASSSEGQGLYEQYF

size: NA
V: TRBV9
J: TRBJ2-1
CDR3: CASSQGFGSYNEQFF

size: NA
V: TRBV6-2/TRBV6-3
J: TRBJ2-7
CDR3: CASSPTGQGFYEQYF

size: once
V: TRBV6-5
J: TRBJ1-5
CDR3: CASSSRAEGQPQHF

size: NA
V: TRBV5-4
J: TRBJ2-5
CDR3: CASSPGETQYF

size: NA
V: TRBV3-1/TRBV3-2
J: TRBJ2-3
CDR3: CASSQPGLGEDTQYF

size: NA
V: TRBV19
J: TRBJ2-2
CDR3: CASSMFRGIQNTGELFF

size: NA
V: TRBV7-9
J: TRBJ1-3
CDR3: CASSPWTGERNTIYF

size: NA
V: TRBV9
J: TRBJ1-1
CDR3: CASSGNDRAAFF